Listed here are 23 T cell receptor beta chains from one sample, sequenced in a study of metastatic and nonmetastatic thyroid tumors. TCRdb re-called the PCR reads via MiXCR. This sample carries about 43,000 clones, about 3.2% of them seen once, and the ten largest clones take more than 7.5%. Thyroid surgery took place with no prior treatment in any patient. The sample consisted of blood. Receptors were obtained from a female donor with papillary thyroid cancer or a benign thyroid nodule (not recorded which). Some clones in this sample may be carry-over from other donors' samples.

Ten or more counts support this clone. This rearrangement joins TRBV19 to TRBJ1-2; D uncertain. V was pared by 7 bases and J by 4 bases, with 13 bases between. CDR1 is LNHDA, CDR2 SQIVND, per germline (reference sequence). The CDR3 has 13 amino acids. This CDR3 is CASNAAPVYGYTF. The CDR3, as DNA: TGTGCCAGTAATGCGGCGCCGGTCTATGGCTACACCTTC. Drawing the rest from reference TRBV19 and TRBJ1-2, the complete variable domain is DGGITQSPKYLFRKEGQNVTLSCEQNLNHDAMYWYRQDPGQGLRLIYYSQIVNDFQKGDIAEGYSVSREKKESFPLTVTSAQKNPTAFYLCASNAAPVYGYTFGSGTRLTVV.

Ten or more counts support this clone. The chain joins TRBV7-9 to TRBJ2-1; TRBD2 agrees at 8 bases. Germline assignment: CDR1 SEHNR and CDR2 FQNEAQ (reference sequence). This CDR3 comprises 17 residues. The V gene end was trimmed by 5 bases and the J gene end by 0 bases; junction bases not matched to a gene: 9. The CDR3 bases are TGTGCCAGCAGCCCCCCCGTAGCGGGGAGCTCCTACAATGAGCAGTTCTTC. This encodes CASSPPVAGSSYNEQFF.

The gene calls are TRBV3-1 and TRBJ2-2; D is unclear. V lost 4 bases and J 3 bases, leaving 9 bases between the germline ends. Germline assignment: CDR1 LGHDT and CDR2 YNNKEL (reference sequence). This CDR3 is built from 14 residues. The DNA for the CDR3 is TGTGCCAGCAGCCCCCTGGGTGACACCGGGGAGCTGTTTTTT. Translating it yields CASSPLGDTGELFF.

This CDR3 is CASQAGETDTQYF. The CDR3 DNA follows: TGTGCCAGCCAAGCGGGAGAAACAGATACGCAGTATTTT. The rearrangement uses TRBV6-2 or TRBV6-3 and TRBJ2-3, with TRBD2 identical over 8 bases. The CDR3 is made up of 13 amino acids. The V segment lost 8 bases and the J segment 3 bases; nucleotides outside the gene matches: 4. Germline CDR1 reads MNHEY; CDR2 reads SVGEGT.

This clone was recorded at least ten times. This chain links TRBV12-3 or TRBV12-4 with TRBJ2-1; 10 bases line up with TRBD2. V dropped 5 bases and J dropped 8; count of bases not matched to a gene: 9. The length of the CDR3 is 15 residues. The chain's CDR3 is CASSPGLAHVDEQFF. The CDR3 DNA follows: TGTGCCAGCAGTCCGGGACTAGCGCACGTCGATGAGCAGTTCTTC.

This clone has at least ten counts. The rearrangement links TRBV24-1 to TRBJ2-1, with unresolved D. Germline V CDR1 and CDR2: KGHDR, SFDVKD. V lost 0 bases to trimming and J lost 12 bases, with 5 bases between them. The CDR3 totals 11 residues. The CDR3 reads CATSDLQVQFF. As DNA, the CDR3 is TGTGCCACCAGTGATTTGCAAGTGCAGTTCTTC.

The table lists this clone with many counts. J is TRBJ2-7 and V is TRBV5-5; tentative D call: TRBD2 (5 bases). Germline lookup yields CDR1 SGHKS and CDR2 YYEKEE (reference sequence). The CDR3 has 14 amino acids. The V gene lost 4 bases and the J gene lost 0 bases, with 11 bases spanning the gap. The CDR3 spells CASSPTGSSYEQYF. The CDR3 nucleotides are TGTGCCAGCAGCCCGACTGGGAGCTCCTACGAGCAGTACTTC.

This clone was seen repeatedly, ten times or more. The chain is built from TRBV30 and TRBJ2-4; D may be TRBD1 (6 bases). Germline V CDR1 and CDR2: GTSNPN, SVGIG (reference sequence). The CDR3 consists of 14 residues. Trimming removed 0 bases from V and 4 bases from J, with 10 bases in between. The CDR3 coding sequence is TGTGCCTGGAGTGTAACGGGACAAAAAAACATTCAGTACTTC. It is translated as CAWSVTGQKNIQYF.

This clone was recorded at least ten times. The chain employs TRBV2 and TRBJ2-6, with D uncertain. CDR1 is SNHLY and CDR2 is FYNNEI in the germline V gene. V lost 9 bases to trimming and J lost 0 bases, with 6 bases between them. The CDR3 has 13 residues. For the CDR3, the DNA is TGTGCCAGGTCAGCCTCTGGGGCCAACGTCCTGACTTTC. Translated: CARSASGANVLTF.

In this sample, this clone turned up a few times. The chain links TRBV5-1 to TRBJ2-1; D is unresolved. The CDR3 consists of 13 residues. Trimming left V 6 bases short and J 3 bases short, with 10 bases between. The germline V gene has CDR1 SGHRS and CDR2 YFSETQ. The CDR3 DNA reads as TGCGCCAGCACCTTTGGGTACTACAATGAGCAGTTCTTC. Amino acid sequence: CASTFGYYNEQFF. The whole variable domain, filled in from reference TRBV5-1 and TRBJ2-1, reads KAGVTQTPRYLIKTRGQQVTLSCSPISGHRSVSWYQQTPGQGLQFLFEYFSETQRNKGNFPGRFSGRQFSNSRSEMNVSTLELGDSALYLCASTFGYYNEQFFGPGTRLTVL.

This clone was recorded a few times. This chain joins TRBV5-1 and TRBJ1-3, with D perhaps matching TRBD1 (5 bases). CDR3 size: 15 residues. Trimming shortened V by 3 bases and J by 0 bases, and 10 bases separated the two germline ends. From germline, CDR1 is SGHRS and CDR2 YFSETQ. The CDR3 is CASSSTANSGNTIYF. The CDR3 DNA reads as TGCGCCAGCAGCTCGACAGCAAACTCTGGAAACACCATATATTTT.

The J gene is TRBJ1-1, the V gene TRBV6-1; D gene unclear. V lost 2 bases to trimming and J lost 1 base, with 5 bases between them. This CDR3 has 13 residues. CDR1 and CDR2 from the germline V gene are MNHNS and SASEGT. CDR3 region: CASSENENTEAFF. The DNA of the CDR3 is TGTGCCAGCAGTGAAAATGAGAACACTGAAGCTTTCTTT.

This clone was recorded at least ten times. The chain uses TRBV6-2 or TRBV6-3 and TRBJ2-3; D unclear. Germline lookup yields CDR1 MNHEY and CDR2 SVGEGT. The CDR3 covers 13 residues. Trimming stripped 4 bases from V and 4 bases from J, with 9 bases between. The CDR3 DNA follows: TGTGCCAGCAGTTTTCAGTACGCAGATACGCAGTATTTT. Translated: CASSFQYADTQYF.

This clone came up many times. The rearrangement links TRBV27 to TRBJ1-6; D ambiguous. The CDR3 is 15 amino acids. The germline CDR1 and CDR2 sequences are MNHEY and SMNVEV (reference sequence). V lost 6 bases to trimming and J lost 6 bases, with 15 bases between them. The CDR3 region has the DNA TGTGCCAGCAGAAATCTAGGAGGAAGTAATTCACCCCTCCACTTT. Its translation: CASRNLGGSNSPLHF.

The chain combines TRBV20-1 with TRBJ1-1; D gene ambiguous. The CDR3 has 11 residues. The germline gives CDR1 DFQATT, CDR2 SNEGSKA (reference sequence). V lost 3 bases and J lost 4, with 6 bases in between. The CDR3 protein is CSASRATEAFF. Here the CDR3 DNA reads TGCAGTGCTAGTAGGGCCACTGAAGCTTTCTTT.

This clone was detected only a few times. This chain joins TRBV28 and TRBJ1-2; D is perhaps TRBD1 (5 bases). The CDR3 has 14 amino acids. V lost 5 bases and J 3 bases, leaving 13 bases between the germline ends. Germline CDR1 and CDR2: MDHEN and SYDVKM. CDR3 nucleotide sequence: TGTGCCAGCAGTAATACCGGGACTGACTATGGCTACACCTTC. It encodes CASSNTGTDYGYTF.

In this sample, this clone turned up a few times. The chain joins TRBV24-1 to TRBJ2-7; 10 bases match TRBD1. V was pared by 5 bases and J by 2 bases, with 2 bases of the junction left unmatched. This CDR3 is 14 amino acids long. Germline CDR1 KGHDR, CDR2 SFDVKD. In DNA form, the CDR3 reads TGTGCCACCAGTGGACAGGGGGCTACCTACGAGCAGTACTTC. This codes for CATSGQGATYEQYF.

This clone was found many times. This rearrangement joins TRBV20-1 to TRBJ2-2, with 9 bases fitting TRBD1. The CDR3 covers 14 residues. Unmatched junction bases numbered 6, after V lost 6 bases and J lost 4 bases. Germline values: CDR1 DFQATT, CDR2 SNEGSKA (reference sequence). The CDR3 loop reads CSAMTGGGTGELFF. The CDR3, as DNA: TGCAGTGCCATGACAGGGGGAGGCACCGGGGAGCTGTTTTTT.

This clone was recorded many times. This chain connects TRBV4-1 to TRBJ1-2; weak D call: TRBD1 (5 bases). CDR1 and CDR2 from the germline V gene are MGHRA and YSYEKL. This CDR3 has 17 amino acids. V lost 0 bases to trimming and J lost 0 bases, with 14 bases between them. The CDR3 bases are TGCGCCAGCAGCCAAGATACACAGGCCTTCGCTAACTATGGCTACACCTTC. This sequence encodes CASSQDTQAFANYGYTF.

This clone was seen many times. The chain has TRBV7-8 and TRBJ2-5; 9 bases align to TRBD2. Unmatched junction bases numbered 12, after V lost 5 bases and J lost 2 bases. The V gene's germline CDR1 is SGHVS and CDR2 FQNEAQ. The CDR3 is 17 residues long. DNA of the CDR3: TGTGCCAGCAGCGCCGGGACTAGCTCGAGCGAACAAGAGACCCAGTACTTC. As protein: CASSAGTSSSEQETQYF.

This clone was observed a few times. CDR3 sequence reads: CASSLTGTSRYEQYF. In DNA form, the CDR3 reads TGTGCCAGCAGCTTGACCGGGACGAGCCGCTACGAGCAGTACTTC. The chain has TRBV7-8 and TRBJ2-7, with D tentatively TRBD1 or TRBD2 (5 bases each). Germline CDR1 SGHVS, CDR2 FQNEAQ. The CDR3 covers 15 residues. V lost 3 bases to trimming and J lost 3 bases, with 15 bases between them.

The chain joins TRBV6-1 to TRBJ2-2; D gene ambiguous. CDR1 is MNHNS, CDR2 SASEGT, per germline. V lost 1 base and J lost 2, with 5 bases in between. The CDR3 has 14 amino acids. CDR3 amino acids: CASSEESNTGELFF. The CDR3 region has the DNA TGTGCCAGCAGTGAAGAGTCAAACACCGGGGAGCTGTTTTTT.

This chain connects TRBV6-1 to TRBJ1-6; D is uncertain. The V end lost 7 bases, the J end lost 13 bases, and 23 bases lay between the germline ends. Germline CDR1 reads MNHNS; CDR2 reads SASEGT. The CDR3 totals 15 residues. CDR3 coding DNA: TGTGCCAGCACCCTGGGCCCCGCTTCCGGATCGCCCCTCCACTTT. It yields the protein CASTLGPASGSPLHF.